The 14 T cell receptor beta chains listed next were all sequenced from one sample in a study of identifying expanded T cells in peripheral blood. Produced via immunoSEQ multiplex PCR; TCRdb's table is partial and in-frame only. The sample includes around 91,000 clones, about 87% of them seen just once. Sequencing input: blood. All receptors derive from a person aged 18 to 69 in good health.

This clone was observed a single time. The same CDR3 arises from other DNA sequences in this sample as well. The rearrangement uses TRBV7-3 and TRBJ2-7, with TRBD1 identical over 10 bases. This CDR3 is 13 amino acids long. Per the germline V gene, CDR1 is SGHTA and CDR2 is FQGTGA. After removal of 5 bases from V and 4 bases from J, the junction contained 2 bases not matched to a gene. DNA of the CDR3: TGTGCCAGCAGCCGGGACAGGGGTTACGAGCAGTACTTC. Translating it yields CASSRDRGYEQYF.

The rearrangement uses TRBV27 and TRBJ1-6, with D uncertain. CDR1 and CDR2 from the germline V gene are MNHEY and SMNVEV (reference sequence). CDR3 length equals 14 residues. V dropped 1 base and J dropped 7 bases, with 8 bases sitting between them. The CDR3 is CASSLLMGNSPLHF. CDR3 coding DNA: TGTGCCAGCAGTTTATTGATGGGGAATTCACCCCTCCACTTT.

The V and J genes are TRBV5-6 and TRBJ2-2; D perhaps matches TRBD1 (5 bases). The CDR3 length is 16 residues. V lost 0 bases, J lost 3 bases, and 12 bases lay in between. Germline CDR1 reads SGHDT; CDR2 reads YYEEEE. This chain's CDR3 is CASSLEQGIDTGELFF. The CDR3 DNA sequence: TGTGCCAGCAGCTTGGAGCAGGGAATAGACACCGGGGAGCTGTTTTTT.

The chain employs TRBV6-5 and TRBJ2-7, with 7 nucleotides matching TRBD1. The CDR3 consists of 14 residues. Germline trimming cut 2 bases from V and 0 bases from J; bases unmatched to any gene: 1. CDR1 MNHEY and CDR2 SVGAGI come from the germline V gene. Here the CDR3 DNA reads TGTGCCAGCAGTTACGGGGACAGCTCCTACGAGCAGTACTTC. Translation gives CASSYGDSSYEQYF.

This chain links TRBV10-3 with TRBJ1-2; D is unresolved. The germline V and J ends were trimmed by 2 bases and 0 bases, with 10 bases remaining between them. This CDR3 region has 15 residues. Germline lookup yields CDR1 ENHRY and CDR2 SYGVKD. This chain's CDR3 is CAISEKGGSNYGYTF. The CDR3 DNA follows: TGTGCCATCAGTGAGAAGGGCGGTTCTAACTATGGCTACACCTTC.

V gene TRBV10-2 combines with J gene TRBJ1-2, with TRBD1 identical over 7 bases. Germline V CDR1 and CDR2: WSHSY, SAAADI. V dropped 3 bases and J dropped 1; count of bases not matched to a gene: 2. The CDR3 length is 14 residues. In nucleotides, the CDR3 is TGCGCCAGCAGTGAACACAGGGGTAACTATGGCTACACCTTC. This sequence encodes CASSEHRGNYGYTF.

The chain recombines TRBV7-3 with TRBJ2-7; D remains unclear. V lost 0 bases and J 6 bases, leaving 9 bases between the germline ends. This CDR3 is 13 amino acids long. Germline V gives CDR1 SGHTA, CDR2 FQGTGA. CDR3 sequence reads: CASSLTFGIEQYF. For the CDR3, the DNA is TGTGCCAGCAGCTTAACGTTTGGGATCGAGCAGTACTTC.

J is TRBJ2-7 and V is TRBV5-5, with 10 bases lining up with TRBD1. The length of the CDR3 is 17 residues. With V trimmed by 2 bases and J by 2 bases, 10 bases remained unmatched. Germline V gene data show CDR1 as SGHKS and CDR2 as YYEKEE (reference sequence). CDR3 bases: TGTGCCAGCAGCTTACGGACAGGGGGAATTGGCGCCTACGAGCAGTACTTC. Translated: CASSLRTGGIGAYEQYF. The entire variable domain, with the rest obtained from reference TRBV5-5 and TRBJ2-7, is as follows: DAGVTQSPTHLIKTRGQQVTLRCSPISGHKSVSWYQQVLGQGPQFIFQYYEKEERGRGNFPDRFSARQFPNYSSELNVNALLLGDSALYLCASSLRTGGIGAYEQYFGPGTRLTVT.

The genes are TRBV6-4 and TRBJ2-7; D might be TRBD1 or TRBD2, each matching 7 bases. The CDR3 runs to 14 residues. With 7 bases removed from V and 4 bases from J, the gap between germline ends came to 17 bases. CDR1 and CDR2 from the germline V gene are MRHNA and SNTAGT. The CDR3 loop is CASKRDSSSYEQYF. Written as DNA, the CDR3 is TGTGCCAGCAAGCGGGACAGCTCGTCGTACGAGCAGTACTTC.

The chain employs TRBV5-1 and TRBJ2-1; 7 bases are a match to TRBD1. Germline CDR1 is SGHRS and CDR2 is YFSETQ. Trimming took 0 bases from V and 8 from J; bases not matched to a gene: 11. The CDR3 runs to 16 residues. The CDR3 nucleotides are TGCGCCAGCAGCTTGGCTACAGGGGCAACTACGTATGAGCAGTTCTTC. It codes for CASSLATGATTYEQFF.

The rearrangement links TRBV28 to TRBJ1-3, with a tentative D call TRBD1 (5 bases). Germline values: CDR1 MDHEN, CDR2 SYDVKM. V lost 2 bases, J lost 1 base, and 6 bases lay in between. The CDR3 has 14 amino acids. The DNA of the CDR3 is TGTGCCAGCAGTTTAACAGGTTCTGGAAACACCATATATTTT. Amino acids: CASSLTGSGNTIYF. Together with reference TRBV28 and TRBJ1-3, the CDR3 gives the full variable domain: DVKVTQSSRYLVKRTGEKVFLECVQDMDHENMFWYRQDPGLGLRLIYFSYDVKMKEKGDIPEGYSVSREKKERFSLILESASTNQTSMYLCASSLTGSGNTIYFGEGSWLTVV.

V is TRBV7-9 and J is TRBJ2-2; 7 bases line up with TRBD1. After removal of 8 bases from V and 4 bases from J, the junction contained 4 bases not matched to a gene. This CDR3 has 13 amino acids. Germline CDR1 is SEHNR and CDR2 is FQNEAQ (reference sequence). CDR3 loop: CASVTGVTGELFF. The CDR3 nucleotides read TGTGCCAGCGTAACAGGGGTCACCGGGGAGCTGTTTTTT.

The genes are TRBV6-1 and TRBJ2-5, with D possibly matching TRBD2 (7 bases). The V gene's germline CDR1 is MNHNS and CDR2 SASEGT. The CDR3 has 15 amino acids. V was clipped by 1 base and J by 5 bases, with 14 bases between them. The CDR3 DNA sequence: TGTGCCAGCAGTGAAGTAGGGGGGGCGATGGAGACCCAGTACTTC. It yields the protein CASSEVGGAMETQYF.

As concerns this clone: The same CDR3 is also encoded by other DNA sequences in this sample. The V gene is TRBV10-1, the J gene TRBJ2-1; possibly TRBD2 for D (6 bases). The CDR3 is made up of 13 amino acids. CDR1 WNHNN and CDR2 SYGVQD come from the germline V gene (reference sequence). V lost 0 bases and J 6 bases, leaving 6 bases between the germline ends. This chain's CDR3 is CASSESGGNEQFF. Written as DNA, the CDR3 is TGCGCCAGCAGTGAGTCGGGGGGCAATGAGCAGTTCTTC.